This TCR beta chain was profiled in a study of identical twins. Findings and caveats of the study: While abundant cord blood beta clonotypes carried fewer insertions, memory repertoires showed no such pattern.

TCRdb reprocessed the 5' RACE reads via MiXCR and lists one record per CDR3 protein. The data contain 200,000 to 250,000 distinct CDR3 sequences, about 6.7% of them singletons. This clonotype was counted a few times. The antigen remains unidentified. CDR3 size: 14 residues. Trimming stripped 4 bases from V and 5 bases from J, with 14 bases between. CDR1 is SGHAT, CDR2 FQNNGV, per germline. These data are also associated with another study on T cells expressing NK-cell markers. That work adds: For about 6 donors, the dominant NKG2C+ clonotypes made up roughly 1.0-7.0% of their CD8+ T cells.

The J gene is TRBJ2-5, the V gene TRBV11-2; D is uncertain. The source material was CD8+ T cells sorted from blood. This sequence originates from a woman aged 18-29 years in good health. CDR3 protein: CASSSHENRETQYF. The CDR3 bases are TGTGCCAGCAGCTCGCACGAAAACCGGGAGACCCAGTACTTC.